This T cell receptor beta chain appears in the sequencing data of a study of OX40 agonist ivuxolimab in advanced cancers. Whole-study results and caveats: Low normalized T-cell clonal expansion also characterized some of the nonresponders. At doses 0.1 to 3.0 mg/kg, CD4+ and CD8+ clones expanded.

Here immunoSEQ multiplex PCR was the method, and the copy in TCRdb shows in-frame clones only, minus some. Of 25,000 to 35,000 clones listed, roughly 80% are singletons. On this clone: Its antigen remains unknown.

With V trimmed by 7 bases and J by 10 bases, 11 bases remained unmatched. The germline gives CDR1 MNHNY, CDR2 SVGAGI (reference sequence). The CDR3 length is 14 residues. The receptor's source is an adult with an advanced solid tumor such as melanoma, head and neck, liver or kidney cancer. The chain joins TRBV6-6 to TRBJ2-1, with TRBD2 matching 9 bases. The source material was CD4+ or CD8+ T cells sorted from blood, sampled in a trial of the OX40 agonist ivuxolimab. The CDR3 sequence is CASTHEGSGREQFF. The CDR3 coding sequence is TGTGCCAGCACCCACGAGGGTAGCGGGAGAGAGCAGTTCTTC.